Each of the 11 T cell receptor beta chains below was sequenced from the same sample in a study of PD-1 blockade in mismatch repair-deficient tumors. Clones were sequenced by immunoSEQ multiplex PCR, and TCRdb holds only the in-frame ones, with some missing. The profile covers about 130,000 clones, with almost 90% appearing a single time and about 11% taken by the ten largest. Sequencing used peripheral blood, obtained approximately 70 weeks after starting pembrolizumab. These receptors were obtained from an adult with mismatch repair-deficient cancer.

The genes are TRBV19 and TRBJ1-5; the match to TRBD1 covers 8 bases. J gave up 3 bases and V 6 bases, and 1 base lay outside the gene matches. Germline loops: CDR1 LNHDA, CDR2 SQIVND (reference sequence). The CDR3 runs to 13 residues. The CDR3 loop is CASRDRDNQPQHF. CDR3 nucleotides: TGTGCCAGTAGGGACAGGGACAATCAGCCCCAGCATTTT.

The rearrangement uses TRBV2 and TRBJ1-5; TRBD1 is a possible D gene (5 bases). Between the trimmed V and J ends, which lost 6 bases and 10 bases, there was a span of 19 bases. Germline lookup yields CDR1 SNHLY and CDR2 FYNNEI. The CDR3 totals 14 residues. Here the CDR3 reads CASSTGTGVIPQHF. CDR3 DNA sequence: TGTGCCAGCAGCACCGGGACGGGGGTTATTCCCCAGCATTTT. The full variable domain, its missing parts supplied by reference TRBV2 and TRBJ1-5, is EPEVTQTPSHQVTQMGQEVILRCVPISNHLYFYWYRQILGQKVEFLVSFYNNEISEKSEIFDDQFSVERPDGSNFTLKIRSTKLEDSAMYFCASSTGTGVIPQHFGDGTRLSIL.

This clone was seen a few times. This chain connects TRBV7-9 to TRBJ2-7; D is possibly TRBD2 (6 bases). From germline, CDR1 is SEHNR and CDR2 FQNEAQ (reference sequence). CDR3 length: 14 residues. The V and J ends lost 1 base and 4 bases respectively, with 11 bases between them. The CDR3 loop is CASSLVVADYEQYF. The CDR3 DNA follows: TGTGCCAGCAGCTTAGTGGTAGCGGATTACGAGCAGTACTTC. The full variable domain, its missing parts supplied by reference TRBV7-9 and TRBJ2-7, is DTGVSQNPRHKITKRGQNVTFRCDPISEHNRLYWYRQTLGQGPEFLTYFQNEAQLEKSRLLSDRFSAERPKGSFSTLEIQRTEQGDSAMYLCASSLVVADYEQYFGPGTRLTVT.

The chain combines TRBV7-6 with TRBJ1-1, with D possibly matching TRBD1 (6 bases). The ends were cut back, 2 bases at V and 0 bases at J, with 16 bases in the middle. CDR3 length equals 17 residues. From germline, CDR1 is SGHVS and CDR2 FNYEAQ. CDR3 bases: TGTGCCAGCAGCTTATCCCCTTCCGGGACACTGAACACTGAAGCTTTCTTT. It translates to CASSLSPSGTLNTEAFF.

This sequence joins TRBV2 and TRBJ2-5; TRBD1 aligns across 9 bases. There are 16 residues in the CDR3. Germline V lookup: CDR1 SNHLY, CDR2 FYNNEI. J gave up 2 bases and V 6 bases, and 10 bases lay outside the gene matches. DNA for the CDR3: TGTGCCAGCAGGGGGACAGGGAGTTCACGGCAAGAGACCCAGTACTTC. Translated, it gives CASRGTGSSRQETQYF.

The V gene is TRBV9, the J gene TRBJ2-3; 11 bases map to TRBD2. V was pared by 3 bases and J by 1 base, with 4 bases of the junction left unmatched. There are 16 residues in the CDR3. Germline loops: CDR1 SGDLS, CDR2 YYNGEE. Here the CDR3 DNA reads TGTGCCAGCAGCGCCGGGACTAGCGGAGGCACAGATACGCAGTATTTT. Protein: CASSAGTSGGTDTQYF.

The gene calls are TRBV2 and TRBJ1-2; no firm D call. The CDR3 length is 13 residues. The germline V and J ends were trimmed by 1 base and 8 bases, with 11 bases remaining between them. Germline loops: CDR1 SNHLY, CDR2 FYNNEI. CDR3 residues: CASSEGGKGGYTF. Here the CDR3 DNA reads TGTGCCAGCAGTGAAGGAGGGAAAGGCGGCTACACCTTC.

The rearrangement joins TRBV7-9 to TRBJ1-1, with D perhaps matching TRBD1 (5 bases). Germline V CDR1 and CDR2: SEHNR, FQNEAQ (reference sequence). Trimming cost V 3 bases and J 2 bases, with 16 bases left between them. The CDR3 is made up of 16 amino acids. As DNA, the CDR3 is TGTGCCAGCAGCTTTAGAGGGGTTCAGGTAAACACTGAAGCTTTCTTT. This translates into CASSFRGVQVNTEAFF.

This clone came up once. The V call is TRBV7-9, the J call TRBJ2-7, with 8 bases matching TRBD2. With 5 bases clipped from V and 2 bases from J, the junction kept 8 bases outside the gene matches. The CDR3 is 15 residues long. From germline, CDR1 is SEHNR and CDR2 FQNEAQ (reference sequence). Here the CDR3 reads CASSPPGLGAYEQYF. CDR3 nucleotides: TGTGCCAGCAGCCCCCCGGGACTAGGAGCCTACGAGCAGTACTTC.

The chain employs TRBV18 and TRBJ2-5; TRBD2 aligns across 8 bases. CDR1 and CDR2 (germline): KGHSH, LQKENI. The V and J ends lost 3 bases and 5 bases, in that order; junction bases with no gene match: 5. The CDR3 is made up of 14 amino acids. The CDR3 spells CASSPTSAPETQYF. CDR3 bases: TGTGCCAGCTCACCGACTAGCGCCCCGGAGACCCAGTACTTC.

Regarding this clone: The junction departs from the called germline gene at one end, perhaps through a read error. The genes are TRBV6-1 and TRBJ2-2, with D possibly being TRBD1 (5 bases). The germline gives CDR1 MNHNS, CDR2 SASEGT. CDR3 length: 13 amino acids. The CDR3: CASREGVAGELFF. DNA of the CDR3: TGTGCCAGCAGGGAAGGGGTAGCCGGGGAGCTGTTTTTT.